This T cell receptor beta chain was retrieved from a study of blood T cell repertoires in COVID-19. Study-wide background: COVID-19 samples, acute and convalescent, were from the United States, Italy and Spain. Sample material is recorded as cDNA or gDNA derived from T cells, B-cell-depleted T cells, or PBMCs.

In the original workflow: Using reference gene primer amplification, nucleated cell counts were estimated. The method was immunoSEQ multiplex PCR; TCRdb's version includes in-frame clones alone and lacks a portion of them. The V and J calls and clone size are taken from that table; D and trimming were inferred from the DNA. In the table there are about 250,000 clones, 86% of which are singletons. CDR1 and CDR2 from the germline V gene are LGHNA and YSLEER. The CDR3 spans 15 residues. V was pared by 4 bases and J by 0 bases, with 5 bases of the junction left unmatched. Material: peripheral blood. The genes are TRBV4-3 and TRBJ1-2; the match to TRBD1 covers 7 bases. The receptor was isolated from a woman aged 60-75 years who had recovered from COVID-19. The CDR3 loop is CASSLDRTTNYGYTF. Here the CDR3 DNA reads TGCGCCAGCAGCCTGGACAGGACCACTAACTATGGCTACACCTTC.